These 20 T cell receptor beta chains originate from one sample sequenced in a study of response to subunit inactivated influenza vaccine. TCRdb fed the RT-PCR reads into MiXCR, producing one record per CDR3 protein. The data show roughly 180,000 distinct CDR3 sequences, around 8.8% seen once. Material: non-naive T cells sorted from PBMCs, obtained on the day of vaccination. The receptors here all came from a man aged 45-60 years who received an inactivated influenza vaccine.

The V gene is TRBV7-8, the J gene TRBJ2-1, with 7 bases identical to TRBD1. CDR3 length: 17 amino acids. Germline CDR1 reads SGHVS; CDR2 reads FQNEAQ. Trimming removed 1 base from V and 0 bases from J; junction bases left unmatched: 6. CDR3 nucleotides: TGTGCCAGCAGCTTAGTAGGGGACAGCCTCTCCTACAATGAGCAGTTCTTC. Translation: CASSLVGDSLSYNEQFF.

In its sample, this clonotype was seen many times. The chain recombines TRBV7-2 with TRBJ1-5, with 9 bases fitting TRBD1. The CDR3 sequence is 17 residues long. Looked up from germline, CDR1 is SGHTA and CDR2 is FQGNSA. J lost 0 bases, V lost 3 bases, and 6 bases had no gene match. As DNA, the CDR3 is TGTGCCAGCAGCTTGGTTGGGACAGGGTATAGCAATCAGCCCCAGCATTTT. This codes for CASSLVGTGYSNQPQHF.

Concerning this clonotype: One junction end disagrees with the germline gene, perhaps due to a read error. The chain employs TRBV25-1 and TRBJ2-1; D possibly uses TRBD1 or TRBD2 (6 bases each). The CDR3 contains 18 residues. Per the germline V gene, CDR1 is MGHDK and CDR2 is SYGVNS. Written as DNA, the CDR3 is TGTTCCAGCAGCAAATCACTAGGGGGGAGTAGCTCCTACAATGAGCAGTTCTTC. It translates to CSSSKSLGGSSSYNEQFF.

The chain recombines TRBV5-1 with TRBJ1-3, with TRBD1 matching over 7 bases. The J segment lost 2 bases and the V segment lost 4 bases, leaving 12 bases of the junction unmatched. The CDR3 has 17 amino acids. Germline CDR1 is SGHRS and CDR2 is YFSETQ. The CDR3 DNA reads as TGCGCCAGCAGCCCAAAGTTGACAGGGATCCCTGGAAACACCATATATTTT. Protein sequence: CASSPKLTGIPGNTIYF.

This clonotype was found a few times. V gene TRBV30 combines with J gene TRBJ2-3; D may match TRBD1 or TRBD2 (6 bases each). The V end was cut by 3 bases, the J end by 7 bases, with 11 bases between. In germline, CDR1 is GTSNPN, CDR2 SVGIG (reference sequence). CDR3 length: 12 residues. The DNA for the CDR3 is TGTGCCTGGAGCTCGGGGGCGAATACGCAGTATTTT. Translating it yields CAWSSGANTQYF.

Many counts were recorded for this clonotype. The chain employs TRBV29-1 and TRBJ2-5; D gene ambiguous. The germline V gene has CDR1 SQVTM and CDR2 ANQGSEA. Between the trimmed V and J ends, which lost 4 bases and 5 bases, there was a span of 11 bases. CDR3 size: 12 residues. This CDR3 reads CSVAGNLETQYF. The CDR3 nucleotides are TGCAGCGTTGCTGGGAACTTGGAGACCCAGTACTTC.

The chain has TRBV5-1 and TRBJ2-5; 10 bases align to TRBD1. The junction had 6 bases not matched to a gene; V was cut back by 3 bases and J by 4 bases. Germline values: CDR1 SGHRS, CDR2 YFSETQ. The CDR3 loop spans 15 amino acids. For the CDR3, the DNA is TGCGCCAGCAGCTCGGGACAGGGGTTCGGAGAGACCCAGTACTTC. Translated, it gives CASSSGQGFGETQYF.

V is TRBV5-5 and J is TRBJ1-1; possible D gene TRBD1, 5 bases. The CDR3 has 13 amino acids. V was clipped by 2 bases and J by 4 bases, with 9 bases between them. Germline V gene data show CDR1 as SGHKS and CDR2 as YYEKEE (reference sequence). As DNA, the CDR3 is TGTGCCAGCAGCTTCCAGGGAGCCACTGAAGCTTTCTTT. Amino acid sequence: CASSFQGATEAFF. The entire variable domain, with the rest obtained from reference TRBV5-5 and TRBJ1-1, is as follows: DAGVTQSPTHLIKTRGQQVTLRCSPISGHKSVSWYQQVLGQGPQFIFQYYEKEERGRGNFPDRFSARQFPNYSSELNVNALLLGDSALYLCASSFQGATEAFFGQGTRLTVV.

The genes are TRBV7-3 and TRBJ2-3; a weak D match, TRBD1 (6 bases). This CDR3 contains 16 residues. Trimming pared 0 bases from V and 0 bases from J, leaving 10 bases between. Per germline, CDR1 SGHTA and CDR2 FQGTGA. CDR3 sequence: CASSLTQQGSTDTQYF. CDR3 bases: TGTGCCAGCAGCTTAACGCAACAGGGAAGCACAGATACGCAGTATTTT.

In its sample, this clonotype was seen many times. The chain joins TRBV5-6 to TRBJ1-4, with D hard to call. Germline lookup yields CDR1 SGHDT and CDR2 YYEEEE. The V gene lost 0 bases and the J gene lost 11 bases, with 8 bases spanning the gap. The CDR3 has 12 amino acids. Written as DNA, the CDR3 is TGTGCCAGCAGCTTGGGGGAAGGGAAACTGTTTTTT. Its protein is CASSLGEGKLFF.

This clonotype was seen more than once but under ten times. This rearrangement joins TRBV7-2 to TRBJ2-3; no firm D call. Trimming removed 2 bases at V and 0 bases at J, with 9 bases between. Germline CDR1 reads SGHTA; CDR2 reads FQGNSA. The CDR3 totals 15 residues. This chain's CDR3 is CASSLIADSTDTQYF. The CDR3 DNA follows: TGTGCCAGCAGCTTAATCGCGGATAGCACAGATACGCAGTATTTT. Combining the CDR3 with reference TRBV7-2 and TRBJ2-3 gives the whole variable domain GAGVSQSPSNKVTEKGKDVELRCDPISGHTALYWYRQSLGQGLEFLIYFQGNSAPDKSGLPSDRFSAERTGGSVSTLTIQRTQQEDSAVYLCASSLIADSTDTQYFGPGTRLTVL.

The J gene is TRBJ2-5, the V gene TRBV19; D possibly corresponds to TRBD1 (5 bases). The CDR3 has 14 residues. The V gene lost 3 bases and the J gene lost 5 bases, with 13 bases spanning the gap. The germline V gene encodes CDR1 LNHDA and CDR2 SQIVND (reference sequence). This CDR3 is CASSIGRAEETQYF. DNA for the CDR3: TGTGCCAGTAGTATTGGCAGGGCGGAGGAGACCCAGTACTTC.

This clonotype was found many times. The genes are TRBV29-1 and TRBJ2-7; 10 nucleotides line up with TRBD1. The V gene's germline CDR1 is SQVTM and CDR2 ANQGSEA. This CDR3 contains 13 residues. Losses at the gene ends were 6 bases for V and 6 bases for J; bases not matched to a gene: 8. This CDR3 reads CSVNSGTGAEQYF. The DNA for the CDR3 is TGCAGCGTAAACTCCGGGACAGGGGCCGAGCAGTACTTC.

Many counts were recorded for this clonotype. The chain links TRBV5-1 to TRBJ2-6; D is unclear. The CDR3 is 13 amino acids. Per germline, CDR1 SGHRS and CDR2 YFSETQ. V was clipped by 0 bases and J by 4 bases, with 2 bases between them. In DNA form, the CDR3 reads TGCGCCAGCAGCTTGGAGGGGGCCAACGTCCTGACTTTC. This encodes CASSLEGANVLTF. The whole variable domain, remainder taken from reference TRBV5-1 and TRBJ2-6, is KAGVTQTPRYLIKTRGQQVTLSCSPISGHRSVSWYQQTPGQGLQFLFEYFSETQRNKGNFPGRFSGRQFSNSRSEMNVSTLELGDSALYLCASSLEGANVLTFGAGSRLTVL.

The sample holds many counts of this clonotype. The rearrangement links TRBV24-1 to TRBJ2-5, with 7 bases aligning to TRBD1. The ends lost 4 bases at V and 2 bases at J; junction bases unmatched: 9. The CDR3 is 16 amino acids. The germline V gene has CDR1 KGHDR and CDR2 SFDVKD. CDR3 bases: TGTGCCACCAGTGAAACCGGGACAGCGAATCAAGAGACCCAGTACTTC. Its translation is CATSETGTANQETQYF.

This clonotype was seen only a few times. V gene TRBV24-1 combines with J gene TRBJ1-5; perhaps TRBD1 as D (5 bases). The CDR3 extends over 16 amino acids. The V and J ends lost 6 bases and 2 bases respectively, with 16 bases between them. Germline loops: CDR1 KGHDR, CDR2 SFDVKD. The CDR3 sequence is CATSRAGMGGNQPQHF. The DNA of the CDR3 is TGTGCCACCAGTAGGGCCGGGATGGGGGGCAATCAGCCCCAGCATTTT.

This clonotype was picked up a small number of times. The chain links TRBV6-1 to TRBJ2-1; 9 bases are shared with TRBD1. V shed 6 bases, J shed 0 bases, and the junction held 12 bases outside the gene matches. Per germline, CDR1 MNHNS and CDR2 SASEGT. The CDR3 is made up of 18 amino acids. CDR3 protein: CASRRTGAVIRSYNEQFF. CDR3 sequence (DNA): TGTGCCAGCAGGCGGACAGGGGCCGTAATACGCTCCTACAATGAGCAGTTCTTC.

This clonotype was seen at least ten times. The V gene is TRBV27, the J gene TRBJ2-1; TRBD2 matches 12 bases. The ends lost 5 bases at V and 10 bases at J; junction bases unmatched: 3. Germline assignment: CDR1 MNHEY and CDR2 SMNVEV (reference sequence). The CDR3 consists of 13 residues. As DNA, the CDR3 is TGTGCCAGCAGTCTAGGACTAGCGGGAGAGCAGTTCTTC. Translated, it gives CASSLGLAGEQFF.

Concerning this clonotype: This may come from a read error, since a much larger clone is one base off. This chain joins TRBV29-1 and TRBJ2-7; either TRBD1 or TRBD2 may supply D (5 bases each). TRBJ2-1 explains the end of the DNA better; the J call may be wrong. The CDR3 is made up of 14 amino acids. Germline V lookup: CDR1 SQVTM, CDR2 ANQGSEA. DNA for the CDR3: TGCAGCGTTGAGGGTTTCTGGACAAGCGGCGAGCAGTTCTTC. Encoded protein: CSVEGFWTSGEQFF.

About this clonotype itself: One end of the junction does not line up with germline, which may come from a read error. The genes are TRBV2 and TRBJ2-3, with TRBD2 matching over 13 bases. CDR1 is SNHLY and CDR2 is FYNNEI in the germline V gene. CDR3 length equals 19 residues. This chain's CDR3 is CTSRSSPGLAGISTDTQYF. The CDR3 bases are TGTACCAGCAGGTCATCGCCGGGACTAGCGGGGATAAGCACAGATACGCAGTATTTT.